These T cell receptor beta chains were read from a single sample in a study of radiation and T cells in renal cell carcinoma. The method was immunoSEQ multiplex PCR; TCRdb's version includes in-frame clones alone and lacks a portion of them. The sample records 18,000 or so clones, around 63% being singletons. The sequencing here drew on tumor tissue, taken from a patient whose treatment was nephrectomy without radiotherapy. The receptors stem from a man aged 45 to 65 with renal cell carcinoma. Each CDR3 is given with its conserved first and last residue. D genes are given only for firm matches. Expanded clones get a size class; other rows say once, few or many, or leave the size out.

clone_size j_call v_call d_call cdr3_aa cdr3_nt
few TRBJ1-1 TRBV12-5 NA CASGFTGNTEAFF TGTGCTAGTGGTTTTACTGGAAACACTGAAGCTTTCTTT
few TRBJ1-2 TRBV7-8 NA CASSLGTRRGGYTF TGTGCCAGCAGCTTAGGGACAAGGCGCGGTGGCTACACCTTC
NA TRBJ1-1 TRBV19 NA CASSWDTFGTEAFF TGTGCCAGTAGCTGGGATACTTTTGGGACTGAAGCTTTCTTT
few TRBJ1-1 TRBV2 TRBD1 CASRDRGLNTEAFF TGTGCCAGCAGAGACAGGGGCCTTAACACTGAAGCTTTCTTT
few TRBJ1-1 TRBV27 NA CASSFSLNTEAFF TGTGCCAGCAGTTTTAGTCTGAACACTGAAGCTTTCTTT
NA TRBJ1-5 TRBV7-2 NA CASSLERHFNQPQHF TGTGCCAGCAGCTTAGAGAGACACTTTAATCAGCCCCAGCATTTT
NA TRBJ2-7 TRBV7-2 TRBD2 CATSETSVIDYEQYF TGTGCCACTTCGGAAACTAGCGTTATTGACTACGAGCAGTACTTC
NA TRBJ2-3 TRBV5-6 NA CASSLGTTQYF TGTGCCAGCAGCTTAGGGACTACGCAGTATTTT
once TRBJ1-1 TRBV2 NA CASSGRGGTEAFF TGTGCCAGCAGTGGACGGGGAGGGACTGAAGCTTTCTTT
many TRBJ2-3 TRBV7-2 NA CASSLTVTSTDTQYF TGTGCCAGCAGCTTGACAGTGACTAGCACAGATACGCAGTATTTT
few TRBJ2-3 TRBV7-3 NA CASSPNLRGPQYF TGTGCCAGCAGCCCCAATCTCAGGGGACCGCAGTATTTT
once TRBJ2-3 TRBV7-2 NA CASSLGGGALDTQYF TGTGCCAGCAGCTTAGGAGGGGGGGCCTTAGATACGCAGTATTTT
NA TRBJ1-1 TRBV10-3 NA CAISEKNTEAFF TGTGCCATCAGTGAGAAGAACACTGAAGCTTTCTTT
few TRBJ1-2 TRBV6-6 NA CASRPFLDYGYTF TGTGCCAGCAGACCCTTTTTAGACTATGGCTACACCTTC
NA TRBJ1-4 TRBV2 NA CATRKGVSYEKLFF TGTGCCACCAGGAAGGGGGTATCTTACGAAAAACTGTTTTTT
few TRBJ1-2 TRBV29-1 NA CSVEGMQGDYTF TGCAGCGTTGAGGGAATGCAGGGAGACTACACCTTC
NA TRBJ1-1 TRBV7-9 NA CASSTVTEEAFF TGTGCCAGCAGCACTGTCACAGAAGAAGCTTTCTTT
few TRBJ2-2 TRBV19 TRBD1 CASRTGGENTGELFF TGTGCCAGCAGGACAGGGGGCGAGAACACCGGGGAGCTGTTTTTT
NA TRBJ1-1 TRBV6-6 NA CATTLPAGKNTEAFF TGTGCCACCACGTTGCCAGCAGGGAAGAACACTGAAGCTTTCTTT
medium-sized TRBJ2-2 TRBV7-2 TRBD1 CASSSVGQGELFF TGTGCCAGCAGCTCGGTGGGACAGGGGGAGCTGTTTTTT
NA TRBJ1-2 TRBV25-1 NA CASSDLTVANYGYTF TGTGCCAGCAGTGATTTAACGGTAGCTAACTATGGCTACACCTTC
NA TRBJ1-3 TRBV7-2 NA CASSTTGFSGNTIYF TGTGCCAGCAGCACTACAGGGTTCTCTGGAAACACCATATATTTT
NA TRBJ1-1 TRBV15 NA CATSRLSMNTEAFF TGTGCCACCAGCAGATTGAGTATGAACACTGAAGCTTTCTTT
NA TRBJ1-3 TRBV6-1 NA CASILGNTIYF TGTGCCAGCATCCTGGGAAACACCATATATTTT
few TRBJ1-3 TRBV2 NA CASSAEGNTIYF TGTGCCAGCAGTGCAGAAGGAAACACCATATATTTT
NA TRBJ2-2 TRBV10-3 TRBD2 CAISPTSGATGELFF TGTGCCATCAGTCCGACTAGCGGAGCCACCGGGGAGCTGTTTTTT
NA TRBJ1-2 TRBV7-6 TRBD1 CASSQTGSYGYTF TGTGCCAGCAGCCAGACAGGGTCCTATGGCTACACCTTC
few TRBJ2-1 TRBV27 NA CASSLYRTLRNEQFF TGTGCCAGCAGTTTATACCGGACGCTACGGAATGAGCAGTTCTTC
NA TRBJ1-2 TRBV30 NA CAWSGGRLVVRGYTF TGTGCCTGGAGTGGGGGGCGTCTGGTTGTTCGTGGCTACACCTTC
NA TRBJ2-5 TRBV4-2 TRBD2 CASSRSTSPLQETQYF TGTGCCAGCAGCCGTTCGACTAGCCCCCTTCAAGAGACCCAGTACTTC
few TRBJ1-2 TRBV7-2 NA CASSLILGPAGDGYTF TGTGCCAGCAGCTTAATTCTAGGCCCCGCGGGAGATGGCTACACCTTC
few TRBJ1-2 TRBV7-8 NA CASSPRLNYGYTF TGTGCCAGCAGCCCCCGGCTTAACTATGGCTACACCTTC
NA TRBJ2-2 TRBV19 NA CASSILSSGVPGELFF TGTGCCAGTAGTATCCTATCTTCGGGGGTCCCCGGGGAGCTGTTTTTT
NA TRBJ2-5 TRBV6-6 NA CASRQGFVLETQYF TGTGCCAGCAGACAGGGCTTCGTTTTAGAGACCCAGTACTTC
NA TRBJ2-6 TRBV13 TRBD1 CASSIRGRSGANVLTF TGTGCCAGCAGCATCAGGGGGCGTTCGGGGGCCAACGTCCTGACTTTC
few TRBJ2-7 TRBV10-3 TRBD1 CAISGSARGYEQYF TGTGCCATCAGTGGGAGCGCCAGGGGGTACGAGCAGTACTTC
few TRBJ2-1 TRBV7-9 TRBD2 CASSPPSGGAGEQFF TGTGCCAGCAGCCCCCCTAGCGGGGGGGCCGGTGAGCAGTTCTTC
NA TRBJ2-5 TRBV6-5 NA CASSRRGYQETQYF TGTGCCAGCAGTCGAAGGGGATACCAAGAGACCCAGTACTTC
many TRBJ2-3 TRBV4-3 NA CASSRKSQDTQYF TGCGCCAGCAGCCGTAAGAGCCAAGATACGCAGTATTTT
NA TRBJ1-1 TRBV28 NA CASNAPGAEAFF TGTGCCAGCAATGCCCCCGGGGCGGAAGCTTTCTTT
NA TRBJ2-2 TRBV9 TRBD2 CASSSGVAGHTGELFF TGTGCCAGCAGTTCCGGGGTAGCGGGGCACACCGGGGAGCTGTTTTTT
few TRBJ1-2 TRBV11-2 NA CASSSGRNYGYTF TGTGCCAGCAGCTCCGGACGGAACTATGGCTACACCTTC
NA TRBJ2-1 TRBV15 NA CASRDPGSSYNEQFF TGTGCCTCACGGGACCCGGGAAGCTCCTACAATGAGCAGTTCTTC
NA TRBJ2-6 TRBV27 TRBD2 CASSLYPPGGAGANVLTF TGTGCCAGCAGTTTATACCCACCGGGGGGGGCTGGGGCCAACGTCCTGACTTTC
few TRBJ2-2 TRBV6-6 TRBD1 CASSYRMGQITGELFF TGTGCCAGCAGTTACAGAATGGGACAGATCACCGGGGAGCTGTTTTTT
few TRBJ1-1 TRBV9 NA CASSRGGAGDTEAFF TGTGCCAGCAGCCGGGGAGGGGCAGGGGACACTGAAGCTTTCTTT
NA TRBJ1-2 TRBV7-2 TRBD1 CASSQTGVGGYGYTF TGTGCCAGCAGCCAAACAGGGGTAGGGGGATATGGCTACACCTTC
few TRBJ1-1 TRBV5-4 NA CASSLLGAEAFF TGTGCCAGCAGCTTGTTAGGGGCTGAAGCTTTCTTT
once TRBJ1-1 TRBV5-8 NA CASSFGRPATEAFF TGTGCCAGCAGCTTTGGCAGGCCGGCCACTGAAGCTTTCTTT
NA TRBJ1-1 TRBV6-5 NA CASRRGSVEAFF TGTGCCAGCAGAAGAGGGAGCGTAGAAGCTTTCTTT
NA TRBJ2-3 TRBV4-1 TRBD2 CASSQDVAGSTDTQYF TGCGCCAGCAGCCAAGATGTAGCGGGGAGCACAGATACGCAGTATTTT
NA TRBJ1-2 TRBV5-8 NA CASSYHREGYTF TGTGCCAGCAGCTATCACAGGGAGGGCTACACCTTC
NA TRBJ1-5 TRBV6-6 NA CASSYSRDQPQHF TGTGCCAGCAGTTACTCGAGGGACCAGCCCCAGCATTTT
many TRBJ2-7 TRBV10-3 TRBD1 CAISAGTGTDEQYF TGTGCCATCAGTGCCGGGACAGGGACCGACGAGCAGTACTTC
NA TRBJ2-5 TRBV10-3 NA CAISLALQETQYF TGTGCCATCAGCCTAGCGCTTCAAGAGACCCAGTACTTC